The source of this TCR beta chain is a study of blood T cell repertoires in COVID-19. Sequencing was performed with immunoSEQ multiplex PCR; in TCRdb, only in-frame clones are kept and a portion is missing. The sample contains 350,000 to 500,000 clones, approximately 91% of which appear only once. The age range of participants was about 18 to 95 years, with residence in about two dozen US areas. CDR3 length: 11 residues. Trimming pared 8 bases from V and 8 bases from J, leaving 12 bases between. The V gene's germline CDR1 is SNHLY and CDR2 FYNNEI. The chain has TRBV2 and TRBJ1-2; no clear D gene. This receptor was taken from a woman aged 18-30 years who had been exposed to COVID-19. The sample was PBMCs or T cells enriched from blood (not recorded which). The CDR3 DNA follows: TGTGCCAGCGGGCGGGAGTCCGGCTACACCTTC. Translating it yields CASGRESGYTF.